Given below is one TCR beta chain in context. The target of this receptor is not known. No much larger clonotype is one base removed from it; base qualities were not supplied. The source of the sample is a study of shared clonotypes between healthy human individuals (dated by TCRdb to 2020 to 2022). Looking at the study overall: A few men and a couple of women, aged 18 to 49 years, made up the cohort. Per donor, leukapheresis produced somewhere between about 0.85 and 9.5 billion PBMCs. To estimate repertoire size and how much clonotype sharing occurs between individuals, the study deeply sequenced the blood TCR repertoires of five or six healthy adults. For each donor, CD4 naive and CD4 memory were each run on three plates, CD8 naive on two plates, and CD8 memory on one plate. To increase sequencing depth and limit assay-specific biases, different laboratories used diverse techniques to prepare libraries and sequence TCR repertoires. Study-level results and caveats: The genetic and exposure-history diversity represented was limited by the small number of donors. About 4.5% of naive CD4, 3.5% of naive CD8, 2.3% of memory CD4, and 0.4% of memory CD8 clonotypes were shared across a handful of donors. Pairwise subsampling led to the expectation that sequencing depth would affect the degree of clonotype sharing among donors. Compared with non-shared clonotypes, the clonotypes found in all four sorted-subset donors had higher generation probabilities. Incomplete sequencing was indicated by rarefaction of sorted-subset datasets, despite the large sequencing depth. Naive subsets generally had larger estimated clonotype richness than memory subsets. Sampling was limited to blood, and TCR repertoires in tissue likely differ from TCR repertoires in blood.

For the CD8 naive samples, CD45RO-negative cells were positively selected for CCR7, yielding a CD45RA+CCR7+ population from which TemRA cells were excluded. Healthy HIV-negative adults with no recently reported acute infections or vaccinations were included as donors. All donors were Caucasian adults living in Nashville, Tennessee, USA. Blood was obtained by leukapheresis, after which PBMCs were separated by Ficoll-Histopaque density gradient centrifugation and cryopreserved in liquid nitrogen vapor phase. Analytical flow cytometry was used to check the purity and quantity of every magnetically sorted T cell population. From each sorted fraction, genomic DNA was isolated and quantified by UV absorbance on a Nanodrop 2000c. From the cysteine up to the phenylalanine, the CDR3 has a length of 15 residues. The kept DNA is CDR3 alone, 45 bases in frame from the first base. TCR CDR3 regions were amplified from genomic DNA by multiplex PCR using the deep immunoSEQ assay. For each cell subset, the extracted genomic DNA was distributed evenly across all wells of several immunoSEQ 96-well plates, and each plate served as one replicate. For sorted subsets, approximately 210 ng genomic DNA, equal to about 30,000 T cell genomes, was loaded into each replicate PCR. Purified libraries were measured with a Qubit 3.0 fluorometer, size-checked on a Bioanalyzer 2100, and measured again with the KAPA Library Quantification kit. Every immunoSEQ 96-well plate was sequenced on a dedicated single-read 150-cycle Illumina NextSeq 550 flow cell. Processing in the source paper ran as follows. Because only junctional sequences without quality scores were contained in the immunoSEQ output, filtering matching that applied to full-length reads could not be performed. To assign V/J genes and CDR3, sequences were annotated using PyIR, a Python wrapper for IgBLAST v1.9, with IMGT germline references. Reads were removed for weak V/J assignments (E-value above 1e-6), missing CDR3, stop codons, out-of-frame junctions, or ambiguous translated residues. V3J clonotypes were defined as sequences sharing the same inferred V gene, J gene, and CDR3 amino acid sequence. The percentage overlap between two repertoires was calculated by dividing the number of shared unique clonotypes by the size of the smaller repertoire. Three approaches were used to assess repertoire richness: RTK rarefaction, the Chao1 estimator, and Recon v2.1 estimates of unobserved clonotypes. Generation probabilities for all TCRbeta clonotypes obtained by the gDNA method from a few donors were computed using OLGA. Imported from immuneACCESS, the table was reduced by TCRdb to in-frame sequences with V and J called. These copies leave out some clones; in studies compared against another copy, an unresolved V gene accounts for under half, and the cause of the remainder is not known. D and trimming were read from the DNA, whereas the V and J calls and clone size are those reported in that table. For this sample the table gives hundreds of thousands of clones, of which about 97% were detected only once. Roughly 0.23% of the sample is taken by the ten largest.

Material for sequencing was naive CD8+ T cells sorted from blood. According to the study, the label for this sample's cell subset or site signals: CD45RA+CCR7+. The chain links TRBV21-1 with TRBJ2-7; TRBD2 is the table's D call and was not checked against the DNA. TRBV21-1 is termed a pseudogene. This clonotype was sampled from a man aged 30 to 45 in good health. The CDR3: CASSRAGPSSYEQYF. In nucleotides, the sequence is TGTGCCAGCAGCAGGGCGGGGCCCAGCTCCTACGAGCAGTACTTC.